The rows below give T cell receptor beta chains drawn from one sample of a study of T cell responses to AZD1222 COVID-19 vaccine. Only in-frame clones appear in the TCRdb table, and some are missing; sequencing was by immunoSEQ multiplex PCR. The sample has 75,000 to 100,000 clones; roughly 88% are singletons. The material was peripheral blood, obtained on day 0 of AZD1222 vaccination. The receptors come from an adult in good health. Both conserved end residues are part of each CDR3. A D gene is named only where the DNA matches it firmly. Clone size is not always given. Where it is, it says once, few, many or a class for expanded clones.

d_call: .
j_call: TRBJ1-1
clone_size: few
v_call: TRBV6-5
cdr3_aa: CATTLGQTQAFF
cdr3_nt: TGTGCCACCACCCTCGGACAGACTCAAGCTTTCTTT

d_call: .
j_call: TRBJ1-5
clone_size: .
v_call: TRBV19
cdr3_aa: CASSIGASNQPQHF
cdr3_nt: TGTGCCAGTAGTATTGGAGCAAGCAATCAGCCCCAGCATTTT

d_call: .
j_call: TRBJ1-3
clone_size: few
v_call: TRBV2
cdr3_aa: CASKVAVYGNTIYF
cdr3_nt: TGTGCCAGCAAAGTGGCAGTATATGGAAACACCATATATTTT

d_call: .
j_call: TRBJ1-5
clone_size: .
v_call: TRBV28
cdr3_aa: CASSLWRGGQPQHF
cdr3_nt: TGTGCCAGCAGTTTATGGAGGGGGGGGCAGCCCCAGCATTTT

d_call: .
j_call: TRBJ1-5
clone_size: .
v_call: TRBV15
cdr3_aa: CATSRDRAGGDNQPQHF
cdr3_nt: TGTGCCACCAGCAGAGATAGAGCCGGGGGGGATAATCAGCCCCAGCATTTT

d_call: .
j_call: TRBJ1-3
clone_size: .
v_call: TRBV5-8
cdr3_aa: CASSLAGRPGNTIYF
cdr3_nt: TGTGCCAGCAGCTTGGCGGGGCGACCTGGAAACACCATATATTTT

d_call: .
j_call: TRBJ1-2
clone_size: few
v_call: TRBV7-2
cdr3_aa: CASSLTPTESYGYTF
cdr3_nt: TGTGCCAGCAGCCTAACCCCGACAGAGAGCTATGGCTACACCTTC

d_call: .
j_call: TRBJ1-4
clone_size: .
v_call: TRBV7-8
cdr3_aa: CASSSTGLHEKLFF
cdr3_nt: TGTGCCAGCAGCTCTACAGGTCTGCATGAAAAACTGTTTTTT

d_call: .
j_call: TRBJ1-5
clone_size: .
v_call: TRBV7-9
cdr3_aa: CASSVTPNQPQHF
cdr3_nt: TGTGCCAGCAGCGTCACCCCTAATCAGCCCCAGCATTTT

d_call: .
j_call: TRBJ2-3
clone_size: .
v_call: TRBV6-2/TRBV6-3
cdr3_aa: CASSYPIRGLGTSTDTQYF
cdr3_nt: TGTGCCAGCAGTTACCCCATCCGGGGGCTAGGAACTAGCACAGATACGCAGTATTTT

d_call: .
j_call: TRBJ2-7
clone_size: .
v_call: TRBV5-4
cdr3_aa: CASSLDSPYEQYF
cdr3_nt: TGTGCCAGCAGCTTAGACAGTCCCTACGAGCAGTACTTC

d_call: TRBD1
j_call: TRBJ2-7
clone_size: .
v_call: TRBV11-2
cdr3_aa: CASSTNSGQGVSYEQYF
cdr3_nt: TGTGCCAGCAGCACAAATTCGGGACAGGGGGTGAGTTACGAGCAGTACTTC

d_call: .
j_call: TRBJ1-6
clone_size: .
v_call: TRBV28
cdr3_aa: CASRAPPYNSPLHF
cdr3_nt: TGTGCCAGCAGGGCCCCCCCTTATAATTCACCCCTCCACTTT

d_call: .
j_call: TRBJ1-5
clone_size: few
v_call: TRBV6-6
cdr3_aa: CASSHPGANQPQHF
cdr3_nt: TGTGCCAGCAGTCATCCAGGGGCCAATCAGCCCCAGCATTTT

d_call: TRBD1
j_call: TRBJ1-3
clone_size: .
v_call: TRBV5-1
cdr3_aa: CASSLGQGSTGNTIYF
cdr3_nt: TGCGCCAGCAGCTTAGGACAGGGGTCTACTGGAAACACCATATATTTT

d_call: .
j_call: TRBJ2-3
clone_size: .
v_call: TRBV29-1
cdr3_aa: CSVGAVPSTDTQYF
cdr3_nt: TGCAGCGTTGGCGCAGTTCCTAGCACAGATACGCAGTATTTT

d_call: .
j_call: TRBJ1-1
clone_size: .
v_call: TRBV27
cdr3_aa: CASSLQRMNTEAFF
cdr3_nt: TGTGCCAGCAGTCTACAGCGAATGAACACTGAAGCTTTCTTT

d_call: .
j_call: TRBJ2-2
clone_size: .
v_call: TRBV19
cdr3_aa: CATIRDTYTGELFF
cdr3_nt: TGTGCCACGATCCGGGACACTTACACCGGGGAGCTGTTTTTT

d_call: TRBD1
j_call: TRBJ2-1
clone_size: .
v_call: TRBV7-2
cdr3_aa: CASRPTGRYNEQFF
cdr3_nt: TGTGCCAGCAGGCCGACAGGGCGCTACAATGAGCAGTTCTTC

d_call: TRBD1
j_call: TRBJ1-2
clone_size: once
v_call: TRBV10-3
cdr3_aa: CAISGRTGETYYGYTF
cdr3_nt: TGTGCCATCAGTGGGAGGACAGGGGAGACTTACTATGGCTACACCTTC

d_call: TRBD2
j_call: TRBJ2-1
clone_size: .
v_call: TRBV10-2
cdr3_aa: CASRFLAGATNEQFF
cdr3_nt: TGCGCCAGCAGATTCCTAGCGGGAGCTACTAATGAGCAGTTCTTC

d_call: .
j_call: TRBJ2-7
clone_size: .
v_call: TRBV28
cdr3_aa: CASSGPDYEQYF
cdr3_nt: TGTGCCAGCAGTGGACCCGATTACGAGCAGTACTTC

d_call: .
j_call: TRBJ2-7
clone_size: once
v_call: TRBV15
cdr3_aa: CATSRDASPSYEQYF
cdr3_nt: TGTGCCACCAGCAGAGATGCCAGTCCATCCTACGAGCAGTACTTC

d_call: TRBD1
j_call: TRBJ1-5
clone_size: .
v_call: TRBV19
cdr3_aa: CASTRDRGYHQPQHF
cdr3_nt: TGTGCCAGCACCCGGGACAGGGGATACCATCAGCCCCAGCATTTT

d_call: TRBD1
j_call: TRBJ2-2
clone_size: .
v_call: TRBV28
cdr3_aa: CASSWDRGDTGELFF
cdr3_nt: TGTGCCAGCAGTTGGGACAGGGGGGACACCGGGGAGCTGTTTTTT

d_call: TRBD2
j_call: TRBJ2-2
clone_size: .
v_call: TRBV7-7
cdr3_aa: CASSSQAGGNTGELFF
cdr3_nt: TGTGCCAGCAGTTCCCAGGCGGGAGGTAACACCGGGGAGCTGTTTTTT

d_call: .
j_call: TRBJ2-1
clone_size: .
v_call: TRBV7-9
cdr3_aa: CASSLYRSTHNEQFF
cdr3_nt: TGTGCCAGCAGCTTATACAGGTCAACGCACAATGAGCAGTTCTTC

d_call: .
j_call: TRBJ2-1
clone_size: .
v_call: TRBV27
cdr3_aa: CATKDPGTYNEQFF
cdr3_nt: TGTGCCACCAAGGACCCGGGTACCTACAATGAGCAGTTCTTC

d_call: .
j_call: TRBJ2-6
clone_size: .
v_call: TRBV30
cdr3_aa: CAWSRGTGANVLTF
cdr3_nt: TGTGCCTGGAGTCGAGGAACTGGGGCCAACGTCCTGACTTTC

d_call: TRBD2
j_call: TRBJ2-3
clone_size: .
v_call: TRBV7-2
cdr3_aa: CASSPTAGATDTQYF
cdr3_nt: TGTGCCAGCAGCCCGACAGCGGGAGCGACAGATACGCAGTATTTT

d_call: .
j_call: TRBJ1-3
clone_size: .
v_call: TRBV18
cdr3_aa: CASSPPGHSGNTIYF
cdr3_nt: TGTGCCAGCTCACCCCCGGGGCACTCTGGAAACACCATATATTTT

d_call: .
j_call: TRBJ2-7
clone_size: .
v_call: TRBV5-6
cdr3_aa: CASSLSVDEQYF
cdr3_nt: TGTGCCAGCAGCTTATCGGTAGACGAGCAGTACTTC

d_call: .
j_call: TRBJ1-3
clone_size: few
v_call: TRBV13
cdr3_aa: CASSLRTLGNTIYF
cdr3_nt: TGTGCCAGCAGCTTACGTACCCTGGGGAACACCATATATTTT

d_call: TRBD1
j_call: TRBJ1-2
clone_size: .
v_call: TRBV18
cdr3_aa: CASSPGQGNGYTF
cdr3_nt: TGTGCCAGCTCACCCGGACAGGGGAATGGCTACACCTTC

d_call: .
j_call: TRBJ2-7
clone_size: .
v_call: TRBV5-8
cdr3_aa: CASSLYRGTAYEQYF
cdr3_nt: TGTGCCAGCAGCTTGTATCGAGGGACGGCCTACGAGCAGTACTTC

d_call: .
j_call: TRBJ2-2
clone_size: .
v_call: TRBV27
cdr3_aa: CASSHSQGSPGELFF
cdr3_nt: TGTGCCAGCAGTCACAGCCAGGGTAGCCCCGGGGAGCTGTTTTTT

d_call: TRBD1
j_call: TRBJ2-5
clone_size: .
v_call: TRBV19
cdr3_aa: CASRADRGREETQYF
cdr3_nt: TGTGCCAGTCGAGCCGACAGGGGGCGGGAGGAGACCCAGTACTTC

d_call: .
j_call: TRBJ1-1
clone_size: .
v_call: TRBV6-1
cdr3_aa: CASSEGGGNTEAFF
cdr3_nt: TGTGCCAGCAGTGAAGGGGGGGGGAACACTGAAGCTTTCTTT

d_call: .
j_call: TRBJ1-1
clone_size: .
v_call: TRBV15
cdr3_aa: CATSQTQNTEAFF
cdr3_nt: TGTGCCACCAGCCAAACACAGAACACTGAAGCTTTCTTT

d_call: TRBD2
j_call: TRBJ2-7
clone_size: .
v_call: TRBV10-3
cdr3_aa: CAISSGSDTYEQYF
cdr3_nt: TGTGCCATCAGCAGCGGGAGTGATACCTACGAGCAGTACTTC

d_call: .
j_call: TRBJ1-3
clone_size: .
v_call: TRBV6-2/TRBV6-3
cdr3_aa: CASSYSSGNTIYF
cdr3_nt: TGTGCCAGCAGTTACTCCTCTGGAAACACCATATATTTT

d_call: TRBD1
j_call: TRBJ1-1
clone_size: .
v_call: TRBV3-1/TRBV3-2
cdr3_aa: CASSQGGTVNTEAFF
cdr3_nt: TGTGCCAGCAGCCAAGGTGGGACAGTGAACACTGAAGCTTTCTTT

d_call: TRBD2
j_call: TRBJ2-1
clone_size: .
v_call: TRBV18
cdr3_aa: CASSPTLAGGSYNEQFF
cdr3_nt: TGTGCCAGCTCACCGACGCTAGCGGGAGGGTCCTACAATGAGCAGTTCTTC

d_call: TRBD1
j_call: TRBJ1-1
clone_size: .
v_call: TRBV3-1/TRBV3-2
cdr3_aa: CASSYQGDTEAFF
cdr3_nt: TGTGCCAGCAGCTATCAGGGGGACACTGAAGCTTTCTTT

d_call: .
j_call: TRBJ2-7
clone_size: .
v_call: TRBV27
cdr3_aa: CASSFSYTYEQYF
cdr3_nt: TGTGCCAGCAGTTTCTCCTACACCTACGAGCAGTACTTC

d_call: .
j_call: TRBJ2-7
clone_size: .
v_call: TRBV28
cdr3_aa: CASSNRDGSYEQYF
cdr3_nt: TGTGCCAGCAGTAACCGGGACGGCTCCTACGAGCAGTACTTC

d_call: .
j_call: TRBJ2-7
clone_size: .
v_call: TRBV7-9
cdr3_aa: CASSLEGRGTYEQYF
cdr3_nt: TGTGCCAGCAGCTTAGAGGGTCGCGGAACCTACGAGCAGTACTTC

d_call: TRBD1
j_call: TRBJ1-2
clone_size: .
v_call: TRBV7-2
cdr3_aa: CASSLPTGVTNRANYGYTF
cdr3_nt: TGTGCCAGCAGCTTGCCTACAGGGGTTACTAACCGAGCTAACTATGGCTACACCTTC

d_call: .
j_call: TRBJ1-2
clone_size: once
v_call: TRBV7-9
cdr3_aa: CASSSERTASFNYGYTF
cdr3_nt: TGTGCCAGCAGCTCAGAGAGGACAGCATCTTTTAACTATGGCTACACCTTC

d_call: .
j_call: TRBJ2-2
clone_size: once
v_call: TRBV5-1
cdr3_aa: CASSANWGRNTGELFF
cdr3_nt: TGCGCCAGCAGCGCCAATTGGGGAAGAAACACCGGGGAGCTGTTTTTT

d_call: .
j_call: TRBJ2-5
clone_size: .
v_call: TRBV27
cdr3_aa: CASTSYRGGETQYF
cdr3_nt: TGTGCCAGCACTTCCTATAGGGGCGGGGAGACCCAGTACTTC

d_call: .
j_call: TRBJ1-3
clone_size: .
v_call: TRBV7-9
cdr3_aa: CASSLDRHYGNTIYF
cdr3_nt: TGTGCCAGCAGCTTAGACCGACATTATGGAAACACCATATATTTT

d_call: .
j_call: TRBJ2-1
clone_size: .
v_call: TRBV10-3
cdr3_aa: CAISEFNSNEQFF
cdr3_nt: TGTGCCATCAGTGAGTTTAACTCGAATGAGCAGTTCTTC

d_call: TRBD1
j_call: TRBJ2-7
clone_size: .
v_call: TRBV12-3/TRBV12-4
cdr3_aa: CASAGQGAYEQYF
cdr3_nt: TGTGCCAGCGCCGGACAGGGGGCTTACGAGCAGTACTTC

d_call: .
j_call: TRBJ2-3
clone_size: .
v_call: TRBV15
cdr3_aa: CATSLNPGSYTDTQYF
cdr3_nt: TGTGCCACCAGCCTAAACCCCGGGTCCTACACAGATACGCAGTATTTT

d_call: .
j_call: TRBJ2-7
clone_size: .
v_call: TRBV5-6
cdr3_aa: CASSLWLEINEQYF
cdr3_nt: TGTGCCAGCAGCTTGTGGCTGGAGATAAACGAGCAGTACTTC

d_call: .
j_call: TRBJ1-4
clone_size: .
v_call: TRBV4-1
cdr3_aa: CASSRSRRGLNEKLFF
cdr3_nt: TGCGCCAGCAGCCGCTCCAGACGGGGCCTAAATGAAAAACTGTTTTTT

d_call: TRBD2
j_call: TRBJ2-1
clone_size: .
v_call: TRBV3-1/TRBV3-2
cdr3_aa: CASSPTTAGEAYNEQFF
cdr3_nt: TGTGCCAGCAGCCCTACCACAGCGGGGGAGGCCTACAATGAGCAGTTCTTC

d_call: TRBD1
j_call: TRBJ1-2
clone_size: .
v_call: TRBV13
cdr3_aa: CASSYGQDEDYGYTF
cdr3_nt: TGTGCCAGCAGCTACGGACAGGATGAGGACTATGGCTACACCTTC

d_call: TRBD2
j_call: TRBJ2-1
clone_size: .
v_call: TRBV4-2
cdr3_aa: CASSQAYGRTSGRGLNEQFF
cdr3_nt: TGTGCCAGCAGCCAAGCCTATGGGCGGACTAGCGGGAGAGGGCTCAATGAGCAGTTCTTC